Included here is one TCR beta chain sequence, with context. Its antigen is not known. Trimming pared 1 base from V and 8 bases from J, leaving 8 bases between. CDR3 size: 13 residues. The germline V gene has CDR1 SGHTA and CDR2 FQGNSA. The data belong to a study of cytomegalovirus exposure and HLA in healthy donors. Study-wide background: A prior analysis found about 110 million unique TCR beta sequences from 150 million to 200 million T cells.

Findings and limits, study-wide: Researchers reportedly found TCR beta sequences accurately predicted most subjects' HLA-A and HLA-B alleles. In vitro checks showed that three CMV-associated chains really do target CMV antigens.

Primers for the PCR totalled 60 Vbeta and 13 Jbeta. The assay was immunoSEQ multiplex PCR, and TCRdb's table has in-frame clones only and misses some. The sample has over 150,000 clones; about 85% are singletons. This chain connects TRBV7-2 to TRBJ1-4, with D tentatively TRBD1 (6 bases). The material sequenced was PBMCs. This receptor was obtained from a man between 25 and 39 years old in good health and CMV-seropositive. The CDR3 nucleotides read TGTGCCAGCAGCTTAGGTACAGGGGAAAAACTGTTTTTT. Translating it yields CASSLGTGEKLFF. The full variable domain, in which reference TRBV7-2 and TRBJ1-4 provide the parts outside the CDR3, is GAGVSQSPSNKVTEKGKDVELRCDPISGHTALYWYRQSLGQGLEFLIYFQGNSAPDKSGLPSDRFSAERTGGSVSTLTIQRTQQEDSAVYLCASSLGTGEKLFFGSGTQLSVL.